This TCR beta chain comes out of a study of beta chain features in type 1 diabetes. Study details: Sorted cells from all samples, numbering about 99,000,000, were examined.

Remarks on this clone: Its target is unknown.

Study outcomes and limitations: Naive, central memory and regulatory TCRB repertoires appeared more similar among patients than healthy donors.

Sequencing targeted expressed TCRB transcripts, as all isolated RNA had been reverse transcribed. Here immunoSEQ multiplex PCR was the method, and the copy in TCRdb shows in-frame clones only, minus some. The repertoire holds around 430,000 clones, with 25% to 35% as singletons. Sorting based on CD45RO/CCR7/CD25/CD127/CD95/CD27 separated CD4+ naive, central memory, regulatory and stem cell-like memory cells. CDR1 is GTSNPN and CDR2 is SVGIG in the germline V gene (reference sequence). The CDR3 has 11 amino acids. V was pared by 3 bases and J by 2 bases, with 4 bases between. This TCR came from a man aged 18 to 35 in good health. The rearrangement links TRBV30 to TRBJ1-2; no clear D. Input material: naive CD4+ T cells from blood. The CDR3 here is CAWRRNYGYTF. As DNA, the CDR3 is TGTGCCTGGAGGCGCAACTATGGCTACACCTTC. The full variable domain, with the rest looked up from reference TRBV30 and TRBJ1-2, is SQTIHQWPATLVQPVGSPLSLECTVEGTSNPNLYWYRQAAGRGLQLLFYSVGIGQISSEVPQNLSASRPQDRQFILSSKKLLLSDSGFYLCAWRRNYGYTFGSGTRLTVV.